This T cell receptor beta chain came from a study of yellow fever vaccine responses in identical twins. TCRdb redid the calling of the RT-PCR reads with MiXCR, one entry per CDR3 protein. Of 30,000 to 40,000 distinct CDR3 sequences in the sample, 50% to 75% were seen once. Concerning this clonotype itself: Its antigen is not identified.

The CDR3 length is 14 residues. Deletions cut 6 bases from V and 7 bases from J, with 15 bases between. CDR1 and CDR2 from the germline V gene are SGHNT and YENEEA. Study findings and constraints: Reported findings indicate that twins' vaccine T cell responses seemed partially convergent, partially personalized.

The clonotype originates from a woman between 18 and 29 years old who received the yellow fever vaccine. The J gene is TRBJ2-2, the V gene TRBV11-3, with D perhaps matching TRBD1 or TRBD2 (6 bases each). Sequenced here: T cells from blood (PBMCs), unsorted or a sorted subset (not recorded which), sampled before or after yellow fever vaccination (not recorded which). This CDR3 is CASSLRGEDGELFF. CDR3 DNA: TGTGCCAGCAGTTTGAGGGGGGAAGACGGGGAGCTGTTTTTT.